The rows below give T cell receptor beta chains drawn from one sample of a study of memory CD4+ T cells and cytomegalovirus serostatus. Only in-frame clones appear in the TCRdb table, and some are missing; sequencing was by immunoSEQ multiplex PCR. The table shows about 27,000 clones, with under 85% occurring only once. What was sequenced was memory CD4+ T cells from blood. The receptors were gathered from an adult in good health and CMV-seronegative. The CDR3 runs from the conserved cysteine through the conserved F or W. The D gene is left open where the match is weak. Only some rows state a clone size, as once, few, many or a class for expanded clones.

D,V,length,size,J,DNA,CDR3
NA,TRBV11-2,16,NA,TRBJ2-1,TGTGCCAGCAGCTTAATGGGGCTAGCGAAATACAATGAGCAGTTCTTC,CASSLMGLAKYNEQFF
NA,TRBV30,15,NA,TRBJ1-2,TGTGCCTGGAGTGTACAACGGGGGGGAAACTATGGCTACACCTTC,CAWSVQRGGNYGYTF
NA,TRBV19,13,NA,TRBJ2-7,TGTGCCAGTAGTATGGGAGGGGGCTACGAGCAGTACTTC,CASSMGGGYEQYF
NA,TRBV5-1,16,once,TRBJ2-3,TGCGCCAGCAGCGGCCGAGAGATGGGCCGTTCAGATACGCAGTATTTT,CASSGREMGRSDTQYF
NA,TRBV7-9,13,NA,TRBJ2-7,TGTGCCAGCAGCTTAGGACAGGATGCTAAGCAGTACTTC,CASSLGQDAKQYF
NA,TRBV29-1,15,NA,TRBJ2-7,TGCAGCGTTGTTTTTGGGGAGAAGAGCTCCTACGAGCAGTACTTC,CSVVFGEKSSYEQYF
TRBD1,TRBV7-7,14,NA,TRBJ2-7,TGTGCTAGCAGCTTAGGGACAGGGTTAGACGAGCAGTACTTC,CASSLGTGLDEQYF
NA,TRBV2,14,NA,TRBJ1-6,TGTGCCAGCAGTGAATCGTTGGCGGGGGGTCCCCTCCACTTT,CASSESLAGGPLHF
NA,TRBV5-5,13,NA,TRBJ2-7,TGTGCCAGCAGCTTCTTATGGCACAGCGAGCAGTACTTC,CASSFLWHSEQYF
TRBD1,TRBV28,16,NA,TRBJ1-6,TGTGCCAGCAGCCTCCGGGACAGGGGGCGGAATTCACCCCTCCACTTT,CASSLRDRGRNSPLHF
NA,TRBV11-3,14,NA,TRBJ2-3,TGTGCCAGCAGCTCCGACGGACCCACAGATACGCAGTATTTT,CASSSDGPTDTQYF
TRBD2,TRBV5-4,17,NA,TRBJ2-5,TGTGCCAGCAGCTCTAGCGGGGGGCACAACCCCCAAGAGACCCAGTACTTC,CASSSSGGHNPQETQYF
NA,TRBV7-8,15,NA,TRBJ1-1,TGTGCCAGCAGCCCTGGGACCTTCAGGGACACTGAAGCTTTCTTT,CASSPGTFRDTEAFF
TRBD1,TRBV2,15,once,TRBJ1-6,TGTGCCAGCAGAGAAACCGGGACAGAAAATTCACCCCTCCACTTT,CASRETGTENSPLHF
NA,TRBV6-4,16,NA,TRBJ2-3,TGTGCCAGCAGTGATCGGGCCAGGGGAATGGCAGATACGCAGTATTTT,CASSDRARGMADTQYF
TRBD1,TRBV6-1,15,NA,TRBJ2-7,TGTGCCAGCAGTGAACCGACAGGGCATCCCTACGAGCAGTACTTC,CASSEPTGHPYEQYF
TRBD2,TRBV5-4,14,once,TRBJ2-5,TGTGCCAGCAGCTTTAGCGGGGCGGGAGAGACCCAGTACTTC,CASSFSGAGETQYF
TRBD1,TRBV10-3,16,NA,TRBJ2-2,TGTGCCATCAGTGAACCGGGACAGGGTAACACCGGGGAGCTGTTTTTT,CAISEPGQGNTGELFF
TRBD2,TRBV11-2,17,once,TRBJ2-7,TGTGCCAGCAGCTGGGGAGGGTGGGACGGGCGGACCTACGAGCAGTACTTC,CASSWGGWDGRTYEQYF
TRBD2,TRBV11-2,13,NA,TRBJ2-5,TGTGCCAGCGGGGGGTCTAGCGGGGAGACCCAGTACTTC,CASGGSSGETQYF
TRBD1,TRBV6-6,15,NA,TRBJ2-7,TGTGCCAGCAGTTACTACGGGGACAGAACCTACGAGCAGTACTTC,CASSYYGDRTYEQYF
TRBD2,TRBV4-2,17,NA,TRBJ2-5,TGTGCCAGCAGCCCAACGACTAGCGGGGGGAAGCGGGAGACCCAGTACTTC,CASSPTTSGGKRETQYF
TRBD2,TRBV6-6,15,NA,TRBJ2-7,TGTGCCAGCAGTTATGCCTCTAGCGGGTACTACGAGCAGTACTTC,CASSYASSGYYEQYF
NA,TRBV9,14,NA,TRBJ1-2,TGTGCCAGCAGCGTCGATTCCTCTTCCTATGGCTACACCTTC,CASSVDSSSYGYTF
NA,TRBV4-2,15,NA,TRBJ1-1,TGTGCCAGCAGCCAAGAGCCAGCTTCGGACACTGAAGCTTTCTTT,CASSQEPASDTEAFF
NA,TRBV5-4,13,NA,TRBJ2-3,TGTGCCAGCAGACGGGACACCACAGATACGCAGTATTTT,CASRRDTTDTQYF
NA,TRBV7-9,15,few,TRBJ2-3,TGTGCCAGCACCGAATCGGACCCCGTGTGGGATACGCAGTATTTT,CASTESDPVWDTQYF
NA,TRBV7-9,14,NA,TRBJ1-2,TGTGCCAGCAGCTCCGGGGGGTCTAACTATGGCTACACCTTC,CASSSGGSNYGYTF
TRBD2,TRBV5-5,16,NA,TRBJ2-3,TGTGCCAGCAGCTTGGGGTTGCTAGCGGTCACAGATACGCAGTATTTT,CASSLGLLAVTDTQYF
TRBD1,TRBV5-1,13,NA,TRBJ2-2,TGCGCCAGTAGCAGGGGGTACACCGGGGAGCTGTTTTTT,CASSRGYTGELFF
TRBD1,TRBV7-8,14,NA,TRBJ1-3,TGTGCCAGCAGTAGGACAGGGGCTGGAAACACCATATATTTT,CASSRTGAGNTIYF
TRBD1,TRBV11-2,15,NA,TRBJ2-7,TGTGCCAGCAGCTTCCGACGGACAGGGGCAGGCGAGCAGTACTTC,CASSFRRTGAGEQYF
TRBD2,TRBV6-5,15,NA,TRBJ2-2,TGTGCCAGCAGTCGGCTAGCGGGGAACACCGGGGAGCTGTTTTTT,CASSRLAGNTGELFF
TRBD2,TRBV18,13,NA,TRBJ2-5,TGTGCCAGCTCACCAAGCGGGATGGAGACCCAGTACTTC,CASSPSGMETQYF
NA,TRBV7-6,15,few,TRBJ1-6,TGTGCCAGCCGGTCTCTGACAGAGAATAATTCACCCCTCCACTTT,CASRSLTENNSPLHF
NA,TRBV18,13,once,TRBJ1-5,TGTGCCAGCTCACGAGGTTCCAATCAGCCCCAGCATTTT,CASSRGSNQPQHF
NA,TRBV19,12,NA,TRBJ1-6,TGTGCCAGTAGTGATGGCCGTTCACCCCTCCACTTT,CASSDGRSPLHF
TRBD1,TRBV7-2,14,NA,TRBJ2-7,TGTGCCAGCAGCGTGCCGGGACAGGGACTGGTGCAGTACTTC,CASSVPGQGLVQYF
NA,TRBV5-1,18,NA,TRBJ1-2,TGCGCCAGCAGCTTGGACGTAGGTGGACGGCATACCGACTATGGCTACACCTTC,CASSLDVGGRHTDYGYTF
NA,TRBV11-2,14,few,TRBJ1-1,TGTGCCAGCAGCTTAGACAGATCAGACACTGAAGCTTTCTTT,CASSLDRSDTEAFF
NA,TRBV5-1,14,NA,TRBJ1-2,TGCGCCAGCAGCTTAAGTGCACAGGCGGGAGGCTACACCTTC,CASSLSAQAGGYTF
NA,TRBV5-4,16,few,TRBJ1-6,TGTGCCAGCAGCTTGGAGGATGGGGGAGTGCGGTCACCCCTCCACTTT,CASSLEDGGVRSPLHF
NA,TRBV11-2,17,NA,TRBJ2-3,TGTGCCAGCAGCTTAGGGGGAAGCCACGCTAGGGCAGATACGCAGTATTTT,CASSLGGSHARADTQYF
NA,TRBV5-8,17,NA,TRBJ1-6,TGTGCCAGCAGCTTGCCTGGATTTCTTGGGCATAATTCACCCCTCCACTTT,CASSLPGFLGHNSPLHF
NA,TRBV5-4,15,NA,TRBJ1-3,TGTGCCAGCAGCTTGGTGCCGGACTCTGGAAACACCATATATTTT,CASSLVPDSGNTIYF
NA,TRBV5-4,15,NA,TRBJ2-3,TGTGCCAGCAGCTTGGGGCAGGGTAGCACAGATACGCAGTATTTT,CASSLGQGSTDTQYF